Presented here are 18 T cell receptor beta chains from one specimen sequenced in a study of CD8+ T cells in alopecia areata. Extraction and reverse transcription of RNA yielded cDNA as the sequencing template. Sequencing used immunoSEQ multiplex PCR; TCRdb keeps in-frame clones, though not all of them. The sample comprises over 150,000 clones, about 61% of which are singletons, and 4% to 6% rests with the top ten. The specimen sequenced was CD8+ T cells sorted from blood. The receptors derive from a human donor in good health.

The chain uses TRBV6-5 and TRBJ2-5; a possible D gene is TRBD1 (5 bases). V lost 6 bases and J lost 1, with 15 bases in between. Germline values: CDR1 MNHEY, CDR2 SVGAGI. The CDR3 consists of 15 residues. For the CDR3, the DNA is TGTGCCAGCAGCCTCCAGGCAGGGATCCAAGAGACCCAGTACTTC. Protein: CASSLQAGIQETQYF.

The V call is TRBV27, the J call TRBJ2-7; D unclear. V was shortened by 5 bases and J by 3 bases, with 11 bases between the two germline ends. The CDR3 spans 13 residues. Germline loops: CDR1 MNHEY, CDR2 SMNVEV (reference sequence). The CDR3 DNA is TGTGCCAGCAGTATACAGCGTAACTACGAGCAGTACTTC. It translates to CASSIQRNYEQYF.

J is TRBJ1-2 and V is TRBV10-1, with no clear D. Germline-derived CDR1 and CDR2 are WNHNN and SYGVQD (reference sequence). The CDR3 totals 13 residues. V lost 0 bases to trimming and J lost 5 bases, with 7 bases between them. CDR3: CASSESRAYGYTF. The DNA for the CDR3 is TGCGCCAGCAGTGAGTCTAGAGCGTATGGCTACACCTTC.

The rearrangement uses TRBV4-2 and TRBJ2-4; the match to TRBD2 covers 9 bases. The CDR3 covers 17 residues. Trimming at V came to 2 bases and at J to 0 bases, leaving 5 bases not matched to a gene. Germline CDR1 reads LGHNA; CDR2 reads YNFKEQ. CDR3: CASSQTASGIAKNIQYF. CDR3 coding DNA: TGTGCCAGCAGCCAAACGGCTAGCGGGATAGCCAAAAACATTCAGTACTTC.

The chain recombines TRBV7-9 with TRBJ1-5; TRBD1 aligns across 8 bases. This CDR3 has 14 residues. Germline CDR1 reads SEHNR; CDR2 reads FQNEAQ (reference sequence). Unmatched junction bases numbered 5, after V lost 5 bases and J lost 5 bases. The CDR3 protein is CASSHRGADQPQHF. The CDR3 coding sequence is TGTGCCAGCAGCCACAGGGGGGCGGATCAGCCCCAGCATTTT.

J is TRBJ1-2 and V is TRBV15; 7 nucleotides align to TRBD1. J lost 7 bases, V lost 1 base, and 9 bases had no gene match. Germline CDR1 LNHNV, CDR2 YYDKDF (reference sequence). The CDR3 extends over 15 amino acids. CDR3 DNA: TGTGCCACCAGCAGAGGACAGGGTGGCCCCAGTGGCTACACCTTC. It translates to CATSRGQGGPSGYTF.

This clone has a handful of counts. The sample carries other DNA sequences with the same CDR3. This rearrangement joins TRBV7-9 to TRBJ2-7; the D is unclear. V was clipped by 0 bases and J by 4 bases, with 4 bases between them. The CDR3 loop spans 12 amino acids. The germline V gene encodes CDR1 SEHNR and CDR2 FQNEAQ (reference sequence). The CDR3 is CASSLATYEQYF. Written as DNA, the CDR3 is TGTGCCAGCAGCTTAGCCACGTACGAGCAGTACTTC. The entire variable domain, with the rest obtained from reference TRBV7-9 and TRBJ2-7, is as follows: DTGVSQNPRHKITKRGQNVTFRCDPISEHNRLYWYRQTLGQGPEFLTYFQNEAQLEKSRLLSDRFSAERPKGSFSTLEIQRTEQGDSAMYLCASSLATYEQYFGPGTRLTVT.

The chain joins TRBV19 to TRBJ2-7; D might be TRBD2 (7 bases). Germline V CDR1 and CDR2: LNHDA, SQIVND (reference sequence). V lost 6 bases, J lost 4 bases, and 19 bases lay in between. The CDR3 runs 15 residues. In DNA, the CDR3 is TGTGCCAGTAGCCATGGGGGGAGGGGACAATACGAGCAGTACTTC. Its translation is CASSHGGRGQYEQYF.

This clone was recorded a few times. The chain has TRBV28 and TRBJ1-2; 7 bases are shared with TRBD1. The CDR3 extends over 13 amino acids. With V trimmed by 5 bases and J by 8 bases, 8 bases remained unmatched. The germline gives CDR1 MDHEN, CDR2 SYDVKM. This CDR3 is CASSPGQARGYTF. The CDR3 DNA is TGTGCCAGCAGTCCTGGACAGGCCAGGGGCTACACCTTC.

This clone appeared many times. The same CDR3 arises from other DNA sequences in this sample as well. The J gene is TRBJ2-1, the V gene TRBV29-1, with D maybe TRBD2 (6 bases). V gave up 6 bases and J gave up 6 bases, with 12 bases separating them. The CDR3 extends over 12 amino acids. Germline loops: CDR1 SQVTM, CDR2 ANQGSEA. CDR3 in DNA: TGCAGCGTGGGGGGACTCGGCAATGAGCAGTTCTTC. As protein: CSVGGLGNEQFF.

The chain has TRBV4-2 and TRBJ2-1; 8 bases are shared with TRBD2. The V gene's germline CDR1 is LGHNA and CDR2 YNFKEQ. Trimming at V came to 0 bases and at J to 5 bases, leaving 3 bases not matched to a gene. CDR3 size: 15 residues. CDR3 residues: CASSQELLADNEQFF. The CDR3 DNA reads as TGTGCCAGCAGCCAAGAGCTACTAGCGGACAATGAGCAGTTCTTC.

This clone was detected once. The V call is TRBV15, the J call TRBJ2-5; D ambiguous. Germline assignment: CDR1 LNHNV and CDR2 YYDKDF (reference sequence). This CDR3 comprises 13 residues. Trimming stripped 2 bases from V and 1 base from J, with 5 bases between. DNA for the CDR3: TGTGCCACCAGCAGAAACAGCCAAGAGACCCAGTACTTC. Encoded protein: CATSRNSQETQYF.

This clone was seen a few times. The same CDR3 arises from other DNA sequences in this sample as well. J is TRBJ1-2 and V is TRBV4-1; no firm D call. This CDR3 region has 12 residues. Trimming took 3 bases from V and 2 from J, leaving 4 bases between them. The germline V gene has CDR1 MGHRA and CDR2 YSYEKL. The CDR3 reads CASSQGNYGYTF. CDR3 DNA sequence: TGCGCCAGCAGCCAGGGAAACTATGGCTACACCTTC.

The chain employs TRBV6-5 and TRBJ2-3; the match to TRBD2 covers 10 bases. The germline gives CDR1 MNHEY, CDR2 SVGAGI. The junction had 11 bases not matched to a gene; V was cut back by 6 bases and J by 8 bases. The CDR3 loop spans 15 amino acids. The CDR3 DNA sequence: TGTGCCAGCAGCCCCCGCAGCGGGGGGGTTGGTACGCAGTATTTT. Translated: CASSPRSGGVGTQYF.

Many counts were recorded for this clone. The genes are TRBV2 and TRBJ2-1, with D hard to call. Trimming left V 8 bases short and J 4 bases short, with 9 bases between. CDR3 length: 12 residues. CDR1 and CDR2 from the germline V gene are SNHLY and FYNNEI. The CDR3 DNA reads as TGTGCCAGCGAGGAAGGGTACAATGAGCAGTTCTTC. Translation gives CASEEGYNEQFF.

V and J are TRBV11-1 and TRBJ2-5; D unclear. The CDR3 loop spans 12 amino acids. CDR1 SGHAT and CDR2 FQDESV come from the germline V gene (reference sequence). Trimming shortened V by 5 bases and J by 5 bases, and 9 bases separated the two germline ends. The CDR3, as DNA: TGTGCCAGCAGCAACGACGCGGAGACCCAGTACTTC. Its protein product is CASSNDAETQYF.

The gene calls are TRBV2 and TRBJ2-7; D uncertain. The CDR3 is made up of 11 amino acids. Germline V gene data show CDR1 as SNHLY and CDR2 as FYNNEI. V lost 3 bases and J lost 5, with 5 bases in between. CDR3 amino acids: CASSDHHEQYF. The CDR3 nucleotides read TGTGCCAGCAGTGATCACCACGAGCAGTACTTC.

V is TRBV7-9 and J is TRBJ2-7; D may be TRBD1 (5 bases). This CDR3 is 13 amino acids long. V was clipped by 4 bases and J by 2 bases, with 9 bases between them. Looked up from germline, CDR1 is SEHNR and CDR2 is FQNEAQ (reference sequence). CDR3 in amino acids: CASSSSGTYEQYF. For the CDR3, the DNA is TGTGCCAGCAGCTCCTCAGGGACCTACGAGCAGTACTTC.